This TCR beta chain was sequenced during a study of blood T cell repertoires in COVID-19. Study summary: Samples came from the United States, Italy and Spain, spanning acute and convalescent COVID-19. PBMCs, B-cell-depleted T cells, or T cells were the source of the cDNA or gDNA that made up the material.

Trimming cost V 0 bases and J 3 bases, with 10 bases left between them. CDR1 is SGHRS and CDR2 is YFSETQ in the germline V gene. The CDR3 has 15 residues. Original methodology: Scientists estimated how many nucleated cells there were by amplifying reference gene primers. Sequencing was performed with immunoSEQ multiplex PCR; in TCRdb, only in-frame clones are kept and a portion is missing. That table gives V, J and clone size, and the DNA gave D and trimming. The table includes approximately 70,000 clones, around 93% detected once. The chain links TRBV5-1 to TRBJ2-1; no clear D. The receptor comes from a woman aged 60 to 75 with active COVID-19. The sample comprised peripheral blood. The CDR3 region is CASSLGVGFYNEQFF. DNA for the CDR3: TGCGCCAGCAGCTTGGGGGTGGGCTTCTACAATGAGCAGTTCTTC.